The 21 T cell receptor beta chains below were found in one sample sequenced in a study of blood T cell repertoires in COVID-19. Data came from immunoSEQ multiplex PCR; TCRdb stores just in-frame clones and leaves some out. The sample records 60,000 to 85,000 clones, about 90% being singletons. Sequenced material: peripheral blood. The receptors originated from a human donor in a cohort sampled during active COVID-19.

The chain combines TRBV6-6 with TRBJ1-4; D is uncertain. Germline CDR1 reads MNHNY; CDR2 reads SVGAGI (reference sequence). This CDR3 is 15 amino acids long. Trimming cost V 6 bases and J 5 bases, with 16 bases left between them. The CDR3 nucleotides are TGTGCCAGCAGCTGGCTGGGCAGTAAAAATGAAAAACTGTTTTTT. It translates to CASSWLGSKNEKLFF.

This chain uses TRBV9 with TRBJ2-2, with D possibly being TRBD2 (5 bases). The germline V and J ends were trimmed by 1 base and 0 bases, with 13 bases remaining between them. Looked up from germline, CDR1 is SGDLS and CDR2 is YYNGEE. CDR3 size: 17 residues. DNA of the CDR3: TGTGCCAGCAGCGTATCCGTTACTAGTGCGAACACCGGGGAGCTGTTTTTT. Its translation is CASSVSVTSANTGELFF.

V is TRBV7-8 and J is TRBJ2-6, with a possible D match to TRBD1 (6 bases). The CDR3 contains 16 residues. Germline values: CDR1 SGHVS, CDR2 FQNEAQ. Trimming removed 5 bases from V and 0 bases from J, with 11 bases in between. CDR3 in amino acids: CASSKPQGSGANVLTF. CDR3 sequence (DNA): TGTGCCAGCAGCAAACCACAGGGCTCTGGGGCCAACGTCCTGACTTTC.

The chain combines TRBV6-6 with TRBJ1-2; D not resolved. The germline V gene encodes CDR1 MNHNY and CDR2 SVGAGI (reference sequence). This CDR3 is built from 14 residues. V was clipped by 0 bases and J by 2 bases, with 7 bases between them. This CDR3 reads CASSYSGVNYGYTF. The CDR3 DNA reads TGTGCCAGCAGTTACTCCGGGGTCAACTATGGCTACACCTTC.

The chain is built from TRBV11-2 and TRBJ1-2, with D hard to call. V gave up 5 bases and J gave up 3 bases, with 16 bases separating them. The germline V gene has CDR1 SGHAT and CDR2 FQNNGV. This CDR3 contains 15 residues. The CDR3 DNA reads as TGTGCCAGCAGCGGATACAGATCGCGGGACTATGGCTACACCTTC. This codes for CASSGYRSRDYGYTF. The full variable domain, completed using reference TRBV11-2 and TRBJ1-2, is EAGVAQSPRYKIIEKRQSVAFWCNPISGHATLYWYQQILGQGPKLLIQFQNNGVVDDSQLPKDRFSAERLKGVDSTLKIQPAKLEDSAVYLCASSGYRSRDYGYTFGSGTRLTVV.

This clone was observed a single time. The chain combines TRBV6-5 with TRBJ1-2; 12 positions match TRBD1. Germline-derived CDR1 and CDR2 are MNHEY and SVGAGI. The CDR3 has 16 residues. The ends lost 0 bases at V and 8 bases at J; junction bases unmatched: 7. CDR3 region: CASSYSSGTGGYGYTF. CDR3 DNA: TGTGCCAGCAGTTACTCGTCCGGGACAGGGGGCTACGGCTACACCTTC.

A single count supports this clone. The chain has TRBV19 and TRBJ2-7; the D gene is possibly TRBD1 (6 bases). CDR1 is LNHDA, CDR2 SQIVND, per germline (reference sequence). This CDR3 region has 15 residues. V was shortened by 4 bases and J by 1 base, with 14 bases between the two germline ends. As DNA, the CDR3 is TGTGCCAGTAGTACCTTGGACAGCAAATCCTACGAGCAGTACTTC. Residues: CASSTLDSKSYEQYF. The full variable domain, in which reference TRBV19 and TRBJ2-7 provide the parts outside the CDR3, is DGGITQSPKYLFRKEGQNVTLSCEQNLNHDAMYWYRQDPGQGLRLIYYSQIVNDFQKGDIAEGYSVSREKKESFPLTVTSAQKNPTAFYLCASSTLDSKSYEQYFGPGTRLTVT.

The chain links TRBV18 to TRBJ1-1; D perhaps matches TRBD1 (5 bases). Trimming cost V 2 bases and J 0 bases, with 13 bases left between them. This CDR3 contains 16 residues. From germline, CDR1 is KGHSH and CDR2 LQKENI. CDR3 amino acids: CASSPGLDRMNTEAFF. CDR3 bases: TGTGCCAGCTCACCAGGGTTAGACAGAATGAACACTGAAGCTTTCTTT.

The genes are TRBV6-4 and TRBJ2-3; 10 bases are a match to TRBD2. The CDR3 sequence is 18 residues long. V was clipped by 5 bases and J by 6 bases; unmatched bases: 17. Per the germline V gene, CDR1 is MRHNA and CDR2 is SNTAGT. Here the CDR3 DNA reads TGTGCCAGCAGTCGGTCTAGCGGGGGCCCTTCCACCGGCGATACGCAGTATTTT. As protein: CASSRSSGGPSTGDTQYF.

The chain couples TRBV6-1 to TRBJ2-7, with D possibly TRBD1 on 6 matching bases. V was shortened by 2 bases and J by 2 bases, with 13 bases between the two germline ends. The germline gives CDR1 MNHNS, CDR2 SASEGT. The CDR3 runs to 15 residues. The CDR3 region has the DNA TGTGCCAGCAGTGAAATGTATCAGGGGCCCTACGAGCAGTACTTC. Its translation: CASSEMYQGPYEQYF.

The chain carries TRBV30 and TRBJ2-2; maybe TRBD2 (5 bases). Per the germline V gene, CDR1 is GTSNPN and CDR2 is SVGIG (reference sequence). Trimming left V 1 base short and J 5 bases short, with 8 bases between. CDR3 size: 13 residues. The CDR3, as DNA: TGTGCCTGGAGTGGATCGGGAACCGGGGAGCTGTTTTTT. Amino acids: CAWSGSGTGELFF.

This clone showed up just a few times. The chain employs TRBV7-9 and TRBJ2-7; tentative D call: TRBD1 (5 bases). CDR3 size: 14 residues. CDR1 SEHNR and CDR2 FQNEAQ come from the germline V gene (reference sequence). The V end was cut by 1 base, the J end by 3 bases, with 10 bases between. The CDR3 here is CASSLGGRVYEQYF. The CDR3 DNA reads as TGTGCCAGCAGCTTAGGAGGCAGGGTCTACGAGCAGTACTTC.

The chain uses TRBV6-1 and TRBJ1-5, with D maybe TRBD1 (5 bases). Germline V gives CDR1 MNHNS, CDR2 SASEGT. V shed 4 bases and J shed 4 bases, with 17 bases lying between them. The CDR3 is 16 amino acids. In DNA, the CDR3 is TGTGCCAGCAGTGCGATACCGGGACTGACTAATCAGCCCCAGCATTTT. It specifies CASSAIPGLTNQPQHF.

The chain combines TRBV19 with TRBJ2-2, with D perhaps matching TRBD1 (5 bases). Trimming took 3 bases from V and 5 from J, leaving 13 bases between them. The germline V gene encodes CDR1 LNHDA and CDR2 SQIVND (reference sequence). This CDR3 has 15 residues. CDR3 residues: CASSITGARTGELFF. Here the CDR3 DNA reads TGTGCCAGTAGTATCACAGGCGCGAGGACCGGGGAGCTGTTTTTT. The variable domain in full, with the rest retrieved from reference TRBV19 and TRBJ2-2, is DGGITQSPKYLFRKEGQNVTLSCEQNLNHDAMYWYRQDPGQGLRLIYYSQIVNDFQKGDIAEGYSVSREKKESFPLTVTSAQKNPTAFYLCASSITGARTGELFFGEGSRLTVL.

The rearrangement uses TRBV9 and TRBJ1-1; a weak D match, TRBD1 (6 bases). Deletions cut 3 bases from V and 4 bases from J, with 19 bases between. Germline CDR1 SGDLS, CDR2 YYNGEE. The CDR3 consists of 16 residues. The DNA for the CDR3 is TGTGCCAGCAGCGCTAGTGAGGGGGGGCTTTCCACTGAAGCTTTCTTT. Protein sequence: CASSASEGGLSTEAFF.

V gene TRBV30 combines with J gene TRBJ2-3, with unresolved D. With 2 bases removed from V and 5 bases from J, the gap between germline ends came to 5 bases. Germline loops: CDR1 GTSNPN, CDR2 SVGIG (reference sequence). The CDR3 sequence is 11 residues long. The CDR3 spells CAWSPGDTQYF. The CDR3 DNA follows: TGTGCCTGGAGTCCGGGAGATACGCAGTATTTT.

V is TRBV6-6 and J is TRBJ1-1, with 8 bases lining up with TRBD1. From germline, CDR1 is MNHNY and CDR2 SVGAGI (reference sequence). The CDR3 spans 14 residues. Trimming at V came to 4 bases and at J to 3 bases, leaving 4 bases not matched to a gene. The CDR3 bases are TGTGCCAGCAGTTGGACAGGGCGGGACACTGAAGCTTTCTTT. Translating gives CASSWTGRDTEAFF.

The chain carries TRBV19 and TRBJ2-7, with a weak D call TRBD2 (6 bases). The CDR3 contains 14 residues. Germline values: CDR1 LNHDA, CDR2 SQIVND (reference sequence). V lost 5 bases, J lost 2 bases, and 13 bases lay in between. In nucleotides, the CDR3 is TGTGCCAGTAGTGTGGACGGGGAGGCCTACGAGCAGTACTTC. Its translation: CASSVDGEAYEQYF.

The CDR3 coding sequence is TGTGCCAGCAGTTACCGGACTACTAAAGGCGATGAGCAGTTCTTC. This sequence encodes CASSYRTTKGDEQFF. The chain uses TRBV6-2 or TRBV6-3 and TRBJ2-1; tentatively, D is TRBD2 (6 bases). CDR1 is MNHEY and CDR2 is SVGEGT in the germline V gene. This CDR3 comprises 15 residues. The V end was cut by 2 bases, the J end by 8 bases, with 16 bases between.

The chain joins TRBV3-1 (or the pseudogene TRBV3-2) to TRBJ1-1; a weak D match, TRBD1 (5 bases). Trimming pared 3 bases from V and 8 bases from J, leaving 19 bases between. The CDR3 runs 15 residues. Germline-derived CDR1 and CDR2 are LGHDT and YNNKEL (reference sequence). CDR3 amino acids: CASSQNDRGRGEAFF. CDR3 coding DNA: TGTGCCAGCAGCCAGAACGACAGAGGGCGGGGGGAAGCTTTCTTT.

The chain employs TRBV2 and TRBJ2-1; a possible D gene is TRBD1 (6 bases). Germline V lookup: CDR1 SNHLY, CDR2 FYNNEI. The CDR3 runs 15 residues. The V end was cut by 4 bases, the J end by 6 bases, with 16 bases between. The CDR3 nucleotides are TGTGCCAGCAGTGTTGGCAGGGGCGTAGTCAATGAGCAGTTCTTC. Protein: CASSVGRGVVNEQFF.